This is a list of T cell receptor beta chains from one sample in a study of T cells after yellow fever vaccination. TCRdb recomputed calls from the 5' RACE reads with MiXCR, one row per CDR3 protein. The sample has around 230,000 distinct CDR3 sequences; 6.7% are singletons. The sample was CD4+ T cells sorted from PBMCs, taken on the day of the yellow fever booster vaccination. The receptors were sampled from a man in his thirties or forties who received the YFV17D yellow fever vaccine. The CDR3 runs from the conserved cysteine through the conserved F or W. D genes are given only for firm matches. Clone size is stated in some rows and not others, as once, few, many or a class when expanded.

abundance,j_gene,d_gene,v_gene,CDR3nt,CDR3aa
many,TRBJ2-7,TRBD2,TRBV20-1,TGCAGTGCTAGAGATCCGGGACTAGCGGGGTATCAGTACTTC,CSARDPGLAGYQYF
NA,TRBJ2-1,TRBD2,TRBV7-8,TGTGCCAGCAGCTTCGCAACAGCGGGAGCCCCCAATGAGCAGTTCTTC,CASSFATAGAPNEQFF
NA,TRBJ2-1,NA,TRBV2,TGTGCCGCCGGGTGGGATGAGCAGTTCTTC,CAAGWDEQFF
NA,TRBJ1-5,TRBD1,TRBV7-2,TGTGCCAGCAGCCCGGCGGGCCAGGGGGGCAATCAGCCCCAGCATTTT,CASSPAGQGGNQPQHF
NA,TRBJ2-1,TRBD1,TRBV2,TGTGCCAGCATTCCCAAGACAGGGGGCTACAATGAGCAGTTCTTC,CASIPKTGGYNEQFF
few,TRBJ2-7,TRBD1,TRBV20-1,TGCAGTGCCATCGACAGGGATAGCTCCTACGAGCAGTACTTC,CSAIDRDSSYEQYF
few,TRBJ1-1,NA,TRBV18,TGTGCCAGCTCACCACCGGGACGGACTGAAGCTTTCTTT,CASSPPGRTEAFF
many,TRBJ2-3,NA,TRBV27,TGTGCCAGCAGTTCAAACTTAGGGGTAGATACGCAGTATTTT,CASSSNLGVDTQYF
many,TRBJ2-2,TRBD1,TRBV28,TGTGCCAGCAGTTCGCCGGGACAGGGGACCGGGGAGCTGTTTTTT,CASSSPGQGTGELFF
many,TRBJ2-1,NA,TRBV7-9,TGTGCCAGCAGCATGACTCAGTTCCCAGCGGCCAGCTCCTACAATGAGCAGTTCTTC,CASSMTQFPAASSYNEQFF
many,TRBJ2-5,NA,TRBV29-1,TGCAGCGTTGAACTAGGCGGGCGAGAGACCCAGTACTTC,CSVELGGRETQYF
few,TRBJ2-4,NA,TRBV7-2,TGTGCCAGCAGCTCGCAGGGGACCTTAGCCAAAAACATTCAGTACTTC,CASSSQGTLAKNIQYF
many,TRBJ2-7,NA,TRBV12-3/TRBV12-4,TGTGCCAGCAGCCAAGGACGGAACTACGAGCAGTACTTC,CASSQGRNYEQYF
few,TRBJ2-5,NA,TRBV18,TGTGCCAGCTCACCCCCGACTAGACCAGAGACCCAGTACTTC,CASSPPTRPETQYF
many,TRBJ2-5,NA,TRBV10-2,TGCGCCAGCAGTGAGTCGAGTGGTCTCGGTTTCCGAACCCAGTACTTC,CASSESSGLGFRTQYF
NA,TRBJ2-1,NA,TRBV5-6,TGTGCCAGCAGCTTCGGGGTCGTCTATGAGCAGTTCTTC,CASSFGVVYEQFF
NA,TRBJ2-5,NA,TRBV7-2,TGTGCCAGCAGCTTTGGCGGGACCTTCCAAGAGACCCAGTACTTC,CASSFGGTFQETQYF
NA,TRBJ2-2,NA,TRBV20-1,TGCAGTGCTAGAGACGGGAGACATCGTACCGGGGAGCTGTTTTTT,CSARDGRHRTGELFF
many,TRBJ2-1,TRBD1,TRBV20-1,TGCAGTGCCACCACGGGACAGGGGGCCGGGACTAGCTTCCACAATGAGCAGTTCTTC,CSATTGQGAGTSFHNEQFF
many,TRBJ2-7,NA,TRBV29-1,TGCAGCGTTGTTTCGGTGGAAACTTACGAGCAGTACTTC,CSVVSVETYEQYF
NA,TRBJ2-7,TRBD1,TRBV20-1,TGCAGTGCTAGAGATCCGAGACAGGGCCCCAACTACGAGCAGTACTTC,CSARDPRQGPNYEQYF
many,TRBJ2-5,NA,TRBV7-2,TGTGCCAGCAGCTTCAACAGGGAAGTGGGCCAGTACTTC,CASSFNREVGQYF
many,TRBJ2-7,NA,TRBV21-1,TGTGCCAGCAGCAAAACCTCGGACGGGACAGGGTACCACGAGCAGTACTTC,CASSKTSDGTGYHEQYF
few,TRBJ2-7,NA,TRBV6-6,TGTGCCAGCCGAGGTAGAGTTTCCTACGAGCAGTACTTC,CASRGRVSYEQYF
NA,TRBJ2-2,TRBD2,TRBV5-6,TGTGCCAGCAGCTCGGAGCGGGAGTACACCGGGGAGCTGTTTTTT,CASSSEREYTGELFF
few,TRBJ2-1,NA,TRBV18,TGTGCCAGCTCCACCGGGGCGAGGACCTACAATGAGCAGTTCTTC,CASSTGARTYNEQFF
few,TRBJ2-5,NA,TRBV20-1,TGCAGTGCTAGTGGCGGGTGGTCGGAGACCCAGTACTTC,CSASGGWSETQYF
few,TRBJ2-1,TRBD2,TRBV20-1,TGCAGTGCCCACCCGGGACTAGCGGGAATCGGCAATGAGCAGTTCTTC,CSAHPGLAGIGNEQFF
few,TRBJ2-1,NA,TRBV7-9,TGTGCCACCCAGGGGGGGCCTTACAATGAGCAGTTCTTC,CATQGGPYNEQFF